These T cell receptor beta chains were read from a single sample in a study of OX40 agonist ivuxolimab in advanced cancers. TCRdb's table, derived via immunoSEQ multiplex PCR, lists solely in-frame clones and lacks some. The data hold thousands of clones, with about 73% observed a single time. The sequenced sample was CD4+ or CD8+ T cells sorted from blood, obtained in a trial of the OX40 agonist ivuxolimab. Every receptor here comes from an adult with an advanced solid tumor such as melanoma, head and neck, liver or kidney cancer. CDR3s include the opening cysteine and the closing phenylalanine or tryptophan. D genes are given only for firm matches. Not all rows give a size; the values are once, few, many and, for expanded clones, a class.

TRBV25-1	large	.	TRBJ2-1	CASSVTPTGDNEQFF	TGTGCCAGCAGTGTAACCCCCACGGGGGACAATGAGCAGTTCTTC
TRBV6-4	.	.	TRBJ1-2	CASRGQGSAYTF	TGTGCCAGCAGGGGGCAGGGATCGGCCTACACCTTC
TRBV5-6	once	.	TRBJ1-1	CASSLRGTEAFF	TGTGCCAGCAGCTTACGGGGAACTGAAGCTTTCTTT
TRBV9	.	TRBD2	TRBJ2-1	CASSDPGREEDNEQFF	TGTGCCAGCAGCGACCCGGGGCGGGAGGAGGACAATGAGCAGTTCTTC
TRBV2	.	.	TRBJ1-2	CARDRTEGYTF	TGTGCCAGAGACCGGACGGAGGGCTACACCTTC
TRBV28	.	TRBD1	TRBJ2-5	CASSDTGEETQYF	TGTGCCAGCAGCGACACAGGGGAAGAGACCCAGTACTTC
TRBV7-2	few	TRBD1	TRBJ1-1	CASSLVWARGETEAFF	TGTGCCAGCAGCTTAGTTTGGGCCAGGGGGGAAACTGAAGCTTTCTTT
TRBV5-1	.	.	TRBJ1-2	CASSLEGGRNYGYTF	TGCGCCAGCAGCTTGGAGGGGGGCCGAAACTATGGCTACACCTTC
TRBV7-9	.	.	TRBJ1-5	CASSLWGVGYSNQPQHF	TGTGCCAGCAGCCTATGGGGAGTCGGTTATAGCAATCAGCCCCAGCATTTT
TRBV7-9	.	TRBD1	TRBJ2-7	CASSSGTGTYEQYF	TGTGCCAGCAGCTCCGGGACAGGGACTTACGAGCAGTACTTC
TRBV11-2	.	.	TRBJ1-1	CASSLVRGGTEAFF	TGTGCCAGCAGCTTAGTCAGGGGAGGTACTGAAGCTTTCTTT
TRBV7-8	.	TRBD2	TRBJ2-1	CASSLRGLAYNEQFF	TGTGCCAGCAGCTTACGAGGACTAGCTTACAATGAGCAGTTCTTC
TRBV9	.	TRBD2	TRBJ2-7	CASSPSGRVYEQYF	TGTGCCAGCAGCCCTAGCGGGAGGGTCTACGAGCAGTACTTC
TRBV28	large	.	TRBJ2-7	CASSLLGGQWDLYEQYF	TGTGCCAGCAGTTTATTGGGTGGACAGTGGGATCTCTACGAGCAGTACTTC
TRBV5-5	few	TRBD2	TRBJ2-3	CASRLGSGSSGDTQYF	TGTGCCAGCAGATTAGGTAGCGGGAGTTCAGGAGATACGCAGTATTTT
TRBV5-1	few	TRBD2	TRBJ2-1	CASEGTSDEQFF	TGCGCCAGTGAAGGGACTAGCGATGAGCAGTTCTTC
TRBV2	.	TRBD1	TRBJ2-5	CAGNTDRGFLQEQYF	TGTGCCGGCAACACCGACAGGGGATTCTTGCAAGAGCAGTACTTC
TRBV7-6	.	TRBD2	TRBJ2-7	CASSLGSGRALDEQYF	TGTGCCAGCAGCTTAGGTAGCGGGAGGGCCCTCGACGAGCAGTACTTC
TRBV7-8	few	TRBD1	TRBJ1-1	CASSLDAGTGPFNTEAFF	TGTGCCAGCAGCTTAGATGCCGGGACAGGACCTTTTAACACTGAAGCTTTCTTT
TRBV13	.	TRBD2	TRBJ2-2	CASSSGLAGVRTGELFF	TGTGCCAGCAGCTCGGGACTAGCGGGAGTTCGCACCGGGGAGCTGTTTTTT
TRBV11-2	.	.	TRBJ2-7	CASSLWVATLPYEQYF	TGTGCCAGCAGCCTCTGGGTGGCCACGTTACCCTACGAGCAGTACTTC
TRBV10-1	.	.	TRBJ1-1	CASSDGGTNTEAFF	TGCGCCAGCAGTGATGGGGGGACGAACACTGAAGCTTTCTTT
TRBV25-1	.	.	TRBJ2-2	CASSEGRDTGELFF	TGTGCCAGCAGTGAAGGCCGGGACACCGGGGAGCTGTTTTTT
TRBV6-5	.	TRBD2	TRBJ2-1	CASRLSGRAYNEQFF	TGTGCCAGCAGACTTAGCGGGAGGGCCTACAATGAGCAGTTCTTC
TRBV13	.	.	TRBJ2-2	CAAGTGSNTGELFF	TGTGCCGCCGGAACTGGTTCGAACACCGGGGAGCTGTTTTTT
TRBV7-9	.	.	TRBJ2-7	CASSSTVKGSYEQYF	TGTGCCAGCAGTTCGACGGTTAAGGGGTCCTACGAGCAGTACTTC
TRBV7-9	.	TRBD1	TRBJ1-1	CASSFPTGGSMNTEAFF	TGTGCCAGCAGCTTCCCTACAGGGGGCTCCATGAACACTGAAGCTTTCTTT
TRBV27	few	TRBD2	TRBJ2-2	CASSLSPLLAETGELFF	TGTGCCAGCAGTTTATCTCCACTTCTAGCGGAGACCGGGGAGCTGTTTTTT
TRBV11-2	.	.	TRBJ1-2	CASSFSRTDGYTF	TGTGCCAGCAGCTTTTCACGGACAGATGGCTACACCTTC
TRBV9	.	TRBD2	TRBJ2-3	CASSVAGGGTDTQYF	TGTGCCAGCAGCGTAGCGGGAGGCGGGACAGATACGCAGTATTTT
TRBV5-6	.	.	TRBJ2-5	CASSSGETQYF	TGTGCCAGCAGCTCAGGGGAGACCCAGTACTTC